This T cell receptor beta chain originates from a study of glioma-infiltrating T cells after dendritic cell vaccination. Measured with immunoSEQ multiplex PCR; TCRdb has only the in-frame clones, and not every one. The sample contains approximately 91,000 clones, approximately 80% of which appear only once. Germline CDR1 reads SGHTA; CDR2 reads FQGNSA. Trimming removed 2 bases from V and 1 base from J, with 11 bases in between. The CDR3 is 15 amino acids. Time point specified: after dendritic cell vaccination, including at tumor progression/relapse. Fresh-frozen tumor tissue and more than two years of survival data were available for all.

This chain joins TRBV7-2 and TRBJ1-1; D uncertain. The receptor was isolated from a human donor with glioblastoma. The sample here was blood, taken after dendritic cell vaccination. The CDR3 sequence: CASSLRSAGNTEAFF. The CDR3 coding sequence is TGTGCCAGCAGCTTAAGGAGTGCGGGGAACACTGAAGCTTTCTTT. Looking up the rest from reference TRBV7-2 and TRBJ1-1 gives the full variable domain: GAGVSQSPSNKVTEKGKDVELRCDPISGHTALYWYRQSLGQGLEFLIYFQGNSAPDKSGLPSDRFSAERTGGSVSTLTIQRTQQEDSAVYLCASSLRSAGNTEAFFGQGTRLTVV.